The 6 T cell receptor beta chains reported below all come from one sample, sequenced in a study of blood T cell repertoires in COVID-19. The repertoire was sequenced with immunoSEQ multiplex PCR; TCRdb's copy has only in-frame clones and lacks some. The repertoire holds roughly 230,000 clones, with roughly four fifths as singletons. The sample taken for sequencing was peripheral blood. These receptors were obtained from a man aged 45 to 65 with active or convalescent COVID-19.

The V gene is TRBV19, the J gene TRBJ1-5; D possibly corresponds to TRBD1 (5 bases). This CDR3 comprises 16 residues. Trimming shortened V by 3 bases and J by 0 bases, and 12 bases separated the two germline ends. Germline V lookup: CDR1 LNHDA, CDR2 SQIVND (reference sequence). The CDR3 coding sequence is TGTGCCAGTAGTATGAGCCAGGGAAATAGCAATCAGCCCCAGCATTTT. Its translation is CASSMSQGNSNQPQHF. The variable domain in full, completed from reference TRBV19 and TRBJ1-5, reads DGGITQSPKYLFRKEGQNVTLSCEQNLNHDAMYWYRQDPGQGLRLIYYSQIVNDFQKGDIAEGYSVSREKKESFPLTVTSAQKNPTAFYLCASSMSQGNSNQPQHFGDGTRLSIL.

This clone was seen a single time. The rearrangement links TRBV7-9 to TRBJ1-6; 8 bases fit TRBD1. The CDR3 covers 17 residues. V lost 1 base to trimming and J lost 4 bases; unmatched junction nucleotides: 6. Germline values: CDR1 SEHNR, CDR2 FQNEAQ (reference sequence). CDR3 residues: CASSLDLGQVYNSPLHF. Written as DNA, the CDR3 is TGTGCCAGCAGCTTAGATCTGGGACAGGTATATAATTCACCCCTCCACTTT.

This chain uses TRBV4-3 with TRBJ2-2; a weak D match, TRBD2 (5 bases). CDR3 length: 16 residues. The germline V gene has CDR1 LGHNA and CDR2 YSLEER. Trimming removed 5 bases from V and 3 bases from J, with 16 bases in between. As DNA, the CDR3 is TGCGCCAGCAGCGAAGGTTCCAGCGGATACACCGGGGAGCTGTTTTTT. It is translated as CASSEGSSGYTGELFF.

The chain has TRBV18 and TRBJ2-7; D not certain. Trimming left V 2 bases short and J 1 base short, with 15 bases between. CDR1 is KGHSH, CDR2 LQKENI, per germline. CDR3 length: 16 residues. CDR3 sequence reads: CASSPVRSPISYEQYF. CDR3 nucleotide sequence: TGTGCCAGCTCACCAGTCCGTAGCCCGATTTCCTACGAGCAGTACTTC. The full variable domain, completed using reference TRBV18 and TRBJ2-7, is NAGVMQNPRHLVRRRGQEARLRCSPMKGHSHVYWYRQLPEEGLKFMVYLQKENIIDESGMPKERFSAEFPKEGPSILRIQQVVRGDSAAYFCASSPVRSPISYEQYFGPGTRLTVT.

CDR3 sequence: CASSGLRGYYNEQFF. As DNA, the CDR3 is TGTGCCAGTAGCGGACTCAGGGGCTACTACAATGAGCAGTTCTTC. The chain joins TRBV19 to TRBJ2-1, with D tentatively TRBD1 (6 bases). The germline CDR1 and CDR2 sequences are LNHDA and SQIVND (reference sequence). The CDR3 length is 15 residues. The V end was cut by 6 bases, the J end by 3 bases, with 15 bases between. Variable domain in full (rest from reference TRBV19 and TRBJ2-1): DGGITQSPKYLFRKEGQNVTLSCEQNLNHDAMYWYRQDPGQGLRLIYYSQIVNDFQKGDIAEGYSVSREKKESFPLTVTSAQKNPTAFYLCASSGLRGYYNEQFFGPGTRLTVL.

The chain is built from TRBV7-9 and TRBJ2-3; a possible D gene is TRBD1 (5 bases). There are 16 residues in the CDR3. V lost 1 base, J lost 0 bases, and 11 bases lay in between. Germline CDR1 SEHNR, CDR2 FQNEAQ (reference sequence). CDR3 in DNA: TGTGCCAGCAGCTTAGGGCTCGGACAAAGCACAGATACGCAGTATTTT. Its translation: CASSLGLGQSTDTQYF. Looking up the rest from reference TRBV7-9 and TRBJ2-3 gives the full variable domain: DTGVSQNPRHKITKRGQNVTFRCDPISEHNRLYWYRQTLGQGPEFLTYFQNEAQLEKSRLLSDRFSAERPKGSFSTLEIQRTEQGDSAMYLCASSLGLGQSTDTQYFGPGTRLTVL.